This T cell receptor beta chain is from a study of OX40 agonist ivuxolimab in advanced cancers. Overall study: Dose-escalation subjects each had hepatocellular carcinoma, melanoma, renal cell or head and neck cancer.

Study findings and constraints: Some of the nonresponding patients also showed low levels of normalized T-cell clonal expansion.

The protocol was immunoSEQ multiplex PCR, while the TCRdb copy is restricted to in-frame clones and leaves out a portion. The repertoire holds 35,000 to 40,000 clones, 85% to 90% seen once, with around an eighth in the top ten. Trimming removed 5 bases from V and 5 bases from J, with 17 bases in between. The CDR3 is made up of 15 amino acids. The germline V gene has CDR1 LNHDA and CDR2 SQIVND (reference sequence). For this clone: Its antigen remains unidentified.

The chain couples TRBV19 to TRBJ2-3; perhaps TRBD2 as D (7 bases). Specimen: CD4+ or CD8+ T cells sorted from blood, collected in a trial of the OX40 agonist ivuxolimab. This TCR came from an adult with an advanced solid tumor such as melanoma, head and neck, liver or kidney cancer. The CDR3 protein is CASSLPGGIGDTQYF. The CDR3 DNA is TGTGCCAGTAGTCTTCCGGGGGGCATCGGAGATACGCAGTATTTT.